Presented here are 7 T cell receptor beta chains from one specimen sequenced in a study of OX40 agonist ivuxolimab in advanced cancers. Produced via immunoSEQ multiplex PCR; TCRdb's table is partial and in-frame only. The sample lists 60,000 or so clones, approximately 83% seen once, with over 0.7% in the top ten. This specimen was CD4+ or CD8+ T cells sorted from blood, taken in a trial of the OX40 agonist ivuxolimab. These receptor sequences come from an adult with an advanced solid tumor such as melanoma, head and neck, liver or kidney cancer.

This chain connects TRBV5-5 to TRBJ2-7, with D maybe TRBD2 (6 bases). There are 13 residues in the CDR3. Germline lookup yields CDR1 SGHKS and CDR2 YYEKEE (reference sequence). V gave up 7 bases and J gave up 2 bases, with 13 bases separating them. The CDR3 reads CASGRPETYEQYF. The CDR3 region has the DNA TGTGCCAGCGGGAGGCCCGAAACCTACGAGCAGTACTTC. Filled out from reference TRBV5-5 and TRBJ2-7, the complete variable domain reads DAGVTQSPTHLIKTRGQQVTLRCSPISGHKSVSWYQQVLGQGPQFIFQYYEKEERGRGNFPDRFSARQFPNYSSELNVNALLLGDSALYLCASGRPETYEQYFGPGTRLTVT.

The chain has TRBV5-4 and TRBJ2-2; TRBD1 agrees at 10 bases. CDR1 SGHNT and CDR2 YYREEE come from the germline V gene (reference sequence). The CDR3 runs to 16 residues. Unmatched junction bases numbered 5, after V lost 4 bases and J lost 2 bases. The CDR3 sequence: CASSVGQGRNTGELFF. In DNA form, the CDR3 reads TGTGCCAGCAGCGTGGGACAGGGGCGCAACACCGGGGAGCTGTTTTTT.

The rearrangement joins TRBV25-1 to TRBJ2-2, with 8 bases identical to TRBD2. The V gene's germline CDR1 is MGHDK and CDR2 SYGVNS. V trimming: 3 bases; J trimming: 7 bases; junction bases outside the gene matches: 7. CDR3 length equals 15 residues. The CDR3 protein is CASSDLSGAVGELFF. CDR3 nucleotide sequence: TGTGCCAGCAGTGATCTTAGCGGGGCGGTCGGGGAGCTGTTTTTT.

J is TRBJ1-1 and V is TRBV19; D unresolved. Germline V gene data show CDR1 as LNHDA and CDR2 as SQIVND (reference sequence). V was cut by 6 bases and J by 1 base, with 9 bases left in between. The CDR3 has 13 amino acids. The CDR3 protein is CASRIGANTEAFF. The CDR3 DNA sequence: TGTGCCAGTAGAATTGGAGCGAACACTGAAGCTTTCTTT.

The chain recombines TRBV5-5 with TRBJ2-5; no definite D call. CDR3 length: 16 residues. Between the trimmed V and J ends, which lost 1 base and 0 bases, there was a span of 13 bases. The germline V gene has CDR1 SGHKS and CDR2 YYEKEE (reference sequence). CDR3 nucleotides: TGTGCCAGCAGCTTGTCGGTAGGTGGGTACCAAGAGACCCAGTACTTC. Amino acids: CASSLSVGGYQETQYF.

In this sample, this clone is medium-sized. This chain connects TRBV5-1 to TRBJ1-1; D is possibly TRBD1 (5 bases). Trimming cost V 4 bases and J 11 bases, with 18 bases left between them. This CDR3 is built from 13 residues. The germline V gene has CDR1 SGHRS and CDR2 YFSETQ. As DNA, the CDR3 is TGCGCCAGCAGCACGATTGGGAGGGGTAGTGCTTTCTTT. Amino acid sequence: CASSTIGRGSAFF.

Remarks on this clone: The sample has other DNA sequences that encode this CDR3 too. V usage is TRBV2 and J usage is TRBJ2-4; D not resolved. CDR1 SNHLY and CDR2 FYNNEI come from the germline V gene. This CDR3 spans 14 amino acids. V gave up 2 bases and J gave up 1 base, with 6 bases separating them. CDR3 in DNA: TGTGCCAGCAGTGAACAAGGGGCCAAAAACATTCAGTACTTC. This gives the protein CASSEQGAKNIQYF.